The next 17 T cell receptor beta chains were all read from a single sample in a study of blood T cells in healthy people across ages. Together with a sample-barcoded 5' primer, a J-beta primer mix was included in a second PCR lasting about 6 to 11 cycles. TCRdb ran MiXCR on the 5' RACE reads and lists one entry per CDR3 protein. The sample has some 940,000 distinct CDR3 sequences, under 35% seen once. The same data also went into a second study, on T cells of mothers and their children.

Material for sequencing was blood. All receptors derive from a woman between 40 and 55 years old in good health.

This clonotype came up once. The DNA of the CDR3 is TGCGCCAGCAGCCAAAACGTTGTAACTAGCAATCAGCCCCAGCATTTT. The encoded protein is CASSQNVVTSNQPQHF. The chain joins TRBV4-1 to TRBJ1-5; D gene unclear. The CDR3 consists of 16 residues. The germline V gene has CDR1 MGHRA and CDR2 YSYEKL. Trimming stripped 2 bases from V and 0 bases from J, with 11 bases between.

This clonotype was counted only a few times. A much more abundant neighbour one base away suggests this may be a read error. The chain links TRBV27 to TRBJ2-7; D perhaps matches TRBD2 (5 bases). Trimming cost V 6 bases and J 2 bases, with 14 bases left between them. The CDR3 totals 14 residues. Germline V lookup: CDR1 MNHEY, CDR2 SMNVEV (reference sequence). DNA for the CDR3: TGTGCCAGCAGGTTGGACGGACTTGCCTACGAGCAGTACTTC. It codes for CASRLDGLAYEQYF.

This clonotype was seen at least ten times. The rearrangement links TRBV5-1 to TRBJ2-1; TRBD2 is a possible D gene (5 bases). V shed 0 bases and J shed 8 bases, with 9 bases lying between them. Germline V gene lookup returns CDR1 SGHRS and CDR2 YFSETQ. The CDR3 runs to 13 residues. CDR3 residues: CASSLAAGDEQFF. CDR3 sequence (DNA): TGCGCCAGCAGCTTGGCGGCGGGCGATGAGCAGTTCTTC. Supplemented by reference TRBV5-1 and TRBJ2-1, the full variable domain reads KAGVTQTPRYLIKTRGQQVTLSCSPISGHRSVSWYQQTPGQGLQFLFEYFSETQRNKGNFPGRFSGRQFSNSRSEMNVSTLELGDSALYLCASSLAAGDEQFFGPGTRLTVL.

The table lists this clonotype with many counts. The chain is built from TRBV20-1 and TRBJ2-3; D gene uncertain. In germline, CDR1 is DFQATT, CDR2 SNEGSKA (reference sequence). The V and J ends lost 5 bases and 0 bases respectively, with 15 bases between them. This CDR3 spans 15 amino acids. The CDR3 reads CSADNLDTSTDTQYF. The CDR3 nucleotides read TGCAGTGCTGATAATTTAGACACTAGCACAGATACGCAGTATTTT.

This clonotype was seen at least ten times. This chain joins TRBV28 and TRBJ2-4, with D possibly TRBD1 on 5 matching bases. V was shortened by 5 bases and J by 0 bases, with 14 bases between the two germline ends. CDR1 MDHEN and CDR2 SYDVKM come from the germline V gene. This CDR3 region has 16 residues. CDR3 in DNA: TGTGCCAGCAGTGCCCCTAGGACATCAGCCAAAAACATTCAGTACTTC. As protein: CASSAPRTSAKNIQYF.

Note on this clonotype: A much larger clone is a single base away; this may be a read error. V is TRBV7-2 and J is TRBJ2-7, with 8 bases aligning to TRBD1. Trimming removed 5 bases from V and 6 bases from J; junction bases left unmatched: 9. Germline V CDR1 and CDR2: SGHTA, FQGNSA. The CDR3 spans 14 residues. CDR3 sequence reads: CASSTRQGWGEQYF. The CDR3 region has the DNA TGTGCCAGCAGCACCAGACAGGGGTGGGGCGAGCAGTACTTC.

This clonotype was observed once. The rearrangement joins TRBV4-1 to TRBJ1-1; D ambiguous. V gave up 0 bases and J gave up 3 bases, with 8 bases separating them. Germline CDR1 MGHRA, CDR2 YSYEKL. CDR3 length: 14 residues. For the CDR3, the DNA is TGCGCCAGCAGCCAAGATCTGGTGGACACTGAAGCTTTCTTT. Its translation: CASSQDLVDTEAFF.

This clonotype was picked up many times. V gene TRBV12-3 or TRBV12-4 combines with J gene TRBJ2-3; D may be TRBD2 (6 bases). The CDR3 is 16 amino acids. Deletions cut 7 bases from V and 4 bases from J, with 21 bases between. The CDR3 DNA is TGTGCCAGCACCGAATCGGGACCCCGGAGGGCAGATACGCAGTATTTT. This gives the protein CASTESGPRRADTQYF.

This clonotype occurred many times. The genes are TRBV5-1 and TRBJ1-2; D is ambiguous. With 4 bases removed from V and 3 bases from J, the gap between germline ends came to 16 bases. This CDR3 comprises 15 residues. Looked up from germline, CDR1 is SGHRS and CDR2 is YFSETQ. For the CDR3, the DNA is TGCGCCAGCAGCCCTGAAGAGGGTTCGTACTATGGCTACACCTTC. This translates into CASSPEEGSYYGYTF.

The rearrangement joins TRBV2 to TRBJ1-4, with D possibly matching TRBD1 (5 bases). Per the germline V gene, CDR1 is SNHLY and CDR2 is FYNNEI. V was pared by 7 bases and J by 5 bases, with 14 bases between. The CDR3 loop spans 14 amino acids. In nucleotides, the CDR3 is TGTGCCAGCAACGACCACAGGCAAAATGAAAAACTGTTTTTT. Protein sequence: CASNDHRQNEKLFF.

Comments on this clonotype: A much larger clone is a single base away; this may be a read error. The V gene is TRBV7-2, the J gene TRBJ2-5; D remains unclear. Germline V gives CDR1 SGHTA, CDR2 FQGNSA. The CDR3 sequence is 14 residues long. Deletions cut 0 bases from V and 11 bases from J, with 16 bases between. For the CDR3, the DNA is TGTGCCAGCAGCTTAGCCAGAAATTCCTACGTGCAGTACTTC. Encoded protein: CASSLARNSYVQYF.

The V call is TRBV9, the J call TRBJ2-1; TRBD1 matches 10 bases. The CDR3 is 15 residues long. V was clipped by 5 bases and J by 9 bases; unmatched bases: 11. Germline CDR1 is SGDLS and CDR2 is YYNGEE. In DNA, the CDR3 is TGTGCCAGCAGTCCTCCGGGACAGGGGAACGGTGAGCAGTTCTTC. Its protein is CASSPPGQGNGEQFF.

This sequence joins TRBV7-2 and TRBJ2-5; 7 bases match TRBD2. The CDR3 is 16 residues long. Germline V gene sequence: CDR1 SGHTA, CDR2 FQGNSA. J gave up 1 base and V 6 bases, and 11 bases lay outside the gene matches. In DNA form, the CDR3 reads TGTGCCAGCAGGCCCCTTAGCACGGGGGGCCAAGAGACCCAGTACTTC. As protein: CASRPLSTGGQETQYF.

This chain uses TRBV3-1 with TRBJ1-2; 9 bases match TRBD1. The germline V gene has CDR1 LGHDT and CDR2 YNNKEL (reference sequence). The J segment lost 3 bases and the V segment lost 4 bases, leaving 18 bases of the junction unmatched. The CDR3 is made up of 19 amino acids. The CDR3 reads CASSPIKPGQGHAHYGYTF. CDR3 DNA: TGTGCCAGCAGCCCTATAAAGCCGGGACAGGGACACGCTCACTATGGCTACACCTTC.

V is TRBV5-4 and J is TRBJ1-3; D not certain. The V gene's germline CDR1 is SGHNT and CDR2 YYREEE (reference sequence). Deletions cut 0 bases from V and 0 bases from J, with 16 bases between. CDR3 length equals 18 residues. The chain's CDR3 is CASSLVPLPTYSGNTIYF. DNA for the CDR3: TGTGCCAGCAGCTTGGTCCCTCTTCCGACCTACTCTGGAAACACCATATATTTT.

In its sample, this clonotype was seen a few times. The chain has TRBV28 and TRBJ1-5; D is unclear. Trimming pared 6 bases from V and 3 bases from J, leaving 18 bases between. Looked up from germline, CDR1 is MDHEN and CDR2 is SYDVKM. The CDR3 contains 16 residues. The CDR3 sequence: CASRYPSAGHNQPQHF. DNA of the CDR3: TGTGCCAGCAGATACCCCTCGGCCGGCCACAATCAGCCCCAGCATTTT.

As to this clonotype: One end of the junction is discordant with germline, which a read error may explain. The genes are TRBV6-5 and TRBJ2-3; perhaps TRBD2 as D (6 bases). CDR1 is MNHEY, CDR2 SVGAGI, per germline. This CDR3 has 19 residues. CDR3 loop: CASSHDVAAGRGDTDAQYF. CDR3 DNA: TGTGCCAGCAGTCACGATGTTGCGGCCGGGCGGGGAGACACAGATGCGCAGTATTTT.